This T cell receptor beta chain came from a study of cytomegalovirus exposure and HLA in healthy donors. Overall study results and limits: Rare TCR sequences predominated, though certain public TCRs were found in many donors. Most subjects' HLA-A and HLA-B alleles were reportedly predicted from TCR beta sequences.

Amplification used 60 Vbeta primers and 13 Jbeta primers. The protocol was immunoSEQ multiplex PCR, while the TCRdb copy is restricted to in-frame clones and leaves out a portion. The data show roughly 130,000 clones, about four fifths seen once. The CDR3 consists of 14 residues. Trimming cost V 6 bases and J 8 bases; bases outside gene matches: 9. Per the germline V gene, CDR1 is MGHRA and CDR2 is YSYEKL. To note about this clone: Its antigen is not known.

The origin of this receptor is a man aged 18 to 35 in good health and CMV-seronegative. The J gene is TRBJ2-3, the V gene TRBV4-1; TRBD2 matches 9 bases. The sample taken for sequencing was PBMCs. The CDR3: CASRGRGGEATQYF. CDR3 bases: TGCGCCAGCAGGGGGCGGGGGGGCGAGGCTACGCAGTATTTT.